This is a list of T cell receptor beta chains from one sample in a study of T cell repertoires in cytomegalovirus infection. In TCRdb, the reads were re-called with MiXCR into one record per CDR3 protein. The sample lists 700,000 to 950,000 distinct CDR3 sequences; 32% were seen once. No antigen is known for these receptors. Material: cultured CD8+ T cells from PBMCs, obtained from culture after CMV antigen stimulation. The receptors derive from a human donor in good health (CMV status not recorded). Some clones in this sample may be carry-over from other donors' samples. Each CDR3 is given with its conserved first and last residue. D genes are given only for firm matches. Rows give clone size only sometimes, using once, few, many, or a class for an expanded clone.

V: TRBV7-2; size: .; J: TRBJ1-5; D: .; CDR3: CVSSLGRGVNQPQHF; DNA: TGTGTCAGCAGCTTAGGCAGGGGCGTCAATCAGCCCCAGCATTTT
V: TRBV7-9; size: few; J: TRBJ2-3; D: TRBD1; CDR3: CASSPDRESDTQYF; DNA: TGTGCCAGCAGCCCAGACAGGGAGTCAGATACGCAGTATTTT
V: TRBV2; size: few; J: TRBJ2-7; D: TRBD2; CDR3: CASISGSSGGAVQYF; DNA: TGTGCCAGCATTTCGGGGAGTAGCGGGGGGGCGGTGCAGTACTTC
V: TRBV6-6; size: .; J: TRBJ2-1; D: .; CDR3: CALRGPFYNEQFF; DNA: TGTGCCCTAAGAGGGCCCTTCTACAATGAGCAGTTCTTC
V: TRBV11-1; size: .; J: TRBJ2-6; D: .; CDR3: CASRSPGLISGANVLTF; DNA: TGTGCCAGCAGGTCCCCGGGACTCATCTCTGGGGCCAACGTCCTGACTTTC
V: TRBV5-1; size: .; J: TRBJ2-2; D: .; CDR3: CASSLGFIGDLAITGELFF; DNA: TGCGCCAGCAGCTTGGGTTTCATAGGGGACCTCGCGATCACCGGGGAGCTGTTTTTT
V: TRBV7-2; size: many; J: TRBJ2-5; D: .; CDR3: CASSSQDDGVGQETQYF; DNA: TGTGCCAGCAGCTCCCAAGATGATGGGGTCGGCCAAGAGACCCAGTACTTC
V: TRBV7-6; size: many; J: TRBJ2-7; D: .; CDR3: CASSLGQGTYEQYF; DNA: TGTGCCAGCAGCTTGGGGCAGGGAACCTACGAGCAGTACTTC
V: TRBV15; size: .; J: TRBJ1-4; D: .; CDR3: CATSRELTLGNEKLFF; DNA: TGTGCCACCAGCAGAGAATTGACCCTAGGGAATGAAAAACTGTTTTTT
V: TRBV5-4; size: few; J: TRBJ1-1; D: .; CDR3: CASSASTTASEAFF; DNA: TGTGCCAGCAGCGCTTCCACAACGGCCAGTGAAGCTTTCTTT
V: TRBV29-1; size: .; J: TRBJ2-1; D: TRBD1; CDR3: CNVGTGGLEFF; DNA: TGCAACGTGGGGACAGGGGGCTTGGAGTTCTTC
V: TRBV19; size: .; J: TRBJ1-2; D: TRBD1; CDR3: CASSPLRDRGGYGYTF; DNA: TGTGCCAGTAGTCCTTTACGGGACAGAGGGGGCTATGGCTACACCTTC
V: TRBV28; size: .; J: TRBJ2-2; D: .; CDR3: CASRTKYTGELFF; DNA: TGTGCCAGCAGGACCAAATACACCGGGGAGCTGTTTTTT
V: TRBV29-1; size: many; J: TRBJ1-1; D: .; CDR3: CSVPGTVNTEAFF; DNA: TGCAGCGTTCCCGGGACGGTCAACACTGAAGCTTTCTTT
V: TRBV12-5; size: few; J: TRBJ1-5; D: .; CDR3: CASGPQGSNQPQHF; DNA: TGTGCTAGTGGTCCTCAGGGGAGCAATCAGCCCCAGCATTTT
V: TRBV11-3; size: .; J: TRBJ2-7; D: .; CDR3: CASSRRGSYEQYF; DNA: TGTGCCAGCAGCCGTAGGGGCTCCTACGAGCAGTACTTC
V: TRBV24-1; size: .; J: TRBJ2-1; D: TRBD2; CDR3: CATSDMLAGLQFF; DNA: TGTGCCACCAGTGACATGCTAGCGGGGCTACAGTTCTTC
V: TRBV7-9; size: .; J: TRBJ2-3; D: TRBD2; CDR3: CASSFPIRDYRTDTQYF; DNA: TGTGCCAGCAGCTTCCCAATTCGGGACTACCGCACAGATACGCAGTATTTT
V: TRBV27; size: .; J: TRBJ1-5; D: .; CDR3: CASGQSSNQPQHF; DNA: TGTGCCAGCGGACAGAGTAGCAATCAGCCCCAGCATTTT
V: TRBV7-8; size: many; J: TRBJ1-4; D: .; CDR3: CASSLVSGAMGTEKLFF; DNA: TGTGCCAGCAGCTTAGTGAGCGGGGCCATGGGGACTGAAAAACTGTTTTTT
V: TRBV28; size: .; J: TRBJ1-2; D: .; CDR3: CASSDWTPNYGYTF; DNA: TGTGCCAGCAGTGATTGGACTCCTAACTATGGCTACACCTTC
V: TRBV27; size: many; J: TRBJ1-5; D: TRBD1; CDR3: CASRTGVSNQPQHF; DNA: TGTGCCAGCAGAACAGGGGTTAGCAATCAGCCCCAGCATTTT